These T cell receptor beta chains were read from a single sample in a study of radiation and T cells in renal cell carcinoma. Sequenced by immunoSEQ multiplex PCR; TCRdb stores in-frame clones only, minus some. The sample has 150,000 or so clones, approximately 87% seen once. Specimen: blood, collected from a patient whose treatment included radiotherapy and nephrectomy. The receptors here all came from a woman aged 45-65 years with renal cell carcinoma. Both conserved end residues are part of each CDR3. Fields, in order: D gene, V gene, J gene, CDR3 DNA, CDR3 protein. D genes are given only for firm matches.

D gene: .
V gene: TRBV5-4
J gene: TRBJ2-4
CDR3 DNA: TGTGCCAGCAGCTTGCTTGAAAACAAAAACATTCAGTACTTC
CDR3 protein: CASSLLENKNIQYF

D gene: .
V gene: TRBV28
J gene: TRBJ2-5
CDR3 DNA: TGTGCCAGCAGTGCCCCAGGGGCAGAGACCCAGTACTTC
CDR3 protein: CASSAPGAETQYF

D gene: .
V gene: TRBV2
J gene: TRBJ2-7
CDR3 DNA: TGTGCCAGCAGTACGGACACCTACGAGCAGTACTTC
CDR3 protein: CASSTDTYEQYF

D gene: .
V gene: TRBV5-1
J gene: TRBJ2-7
CDR3 DNA: TGCGCCAGCAGCTTGGACGGGGATCCTCCCTACGAGCAGTACTTC
CDR3 protein: CASSLDGDPPYEQYF

D gene: .
V gene: TRBV30
J gene: TRBJ1-3
CDR3 DNA: TGTGTGGGAGGGTCCTCTGGAAACACCATATATTTT
CDR3 protein: CVGGSSGNTIYF

D gene: .
V gene: TRBV30
J gene: TRBJ1-2
CDR3 DNA: TGTGCCTGTATCGGCCAGGGATACACCTTC
CDR3 protein: CACIGQGYTF

D gene: .
V gene: TRBV28
J gene: TRBJ2-7
CDR3 DNA: TGTGCCAGCAGTACCGGGGGTTACGAGCAGTACTTC
CDR3 protein: CASSTGGYEQYF

D gene: .
V gene: TRBV18
J gene: TRBJ2-2
CDR3 DNA: TGTGCCAGCTCACCCCTCTCCGGGGAGCTGTTTTTT
CDR3 protein: CASSPLSGELFF

D gene: .
V gene: TRBV5-6
J gene: TRBJ1-2
CDR3 DNA: TGTGCCAGCAGCTTGTTACTTTCGAACTATGGCTACACCTTC
CDR3 protein: CASSLLLSNYGYTF

D gene: .
V gene: TRBV19
J gene: TRBJ2-1
CDR3 DNA: TGTGCCAGTGGGCGGCGGGACAATGAGCAGTTCTTC
CDR3 protein: CASGRRDNEQFF

D gene: .
V gene: TRBV9
J gene: TRBJ1-5
CDR3 DNA: TGTGCCAGCAGCGTAGGATCCGGCAATCAGCCCCAGCATTTT
CDR3 protein: CASSVGSGNQPQHF

D gene: .
V gene: TRBV30
J gene: TRBJ2-3
CDR3 DNA: TGTGCCTGGAGTGTACGAAGGTTCGCAGATACGCAGTATTTT
CDR3 protein: CAWSVRRFADTQYF

D gene: TRBD1
V gene: TRBV10-3
J gene: TRBJ2-7
CDR3 DNA: TGTGCCACCAGACAGGGGGCCCCCTACGAGCAGTACTTC
CDR3 protein: CATRQGAPYEQYF

D gene: TRBD2
V gene: TRBV7-9
J gene: TRBJ2-1
CDR3 DNA: TGTGCCAGCAGCTTAGGTCTTAGCGGGAGGTATGAGCAGTTCTTC
CDR3 protein: CASSLGLSGRYEQFF